The rows below give T cell receptor delta chains drawn from one sample of a study of human gamma delta and Vdelta1 T cells. TCRdb re-identified clones in the PCR reads via CATT. In the table there are some 13,000 delta-chain clones, less than 60% of which are singletons. No antigen has been assigned to these receptors. The sequencing input was Vdelta1 gamma-delta T cells from blood grown in culture (DOT cells). The source of these receptors is a human donor in good health. Each CDR3 is given without its conserved first and last residue. Fields, in order: clone size, D gene, V gene, CDR3 protein. D genes are given only for firm matches. Clone size is shown for a subset of rows, as once, few, many or a class of expanded clone.

.	TRDD3	TRDV1	ALGKLPLLGDTTRGTDKLI
medium-sized	.	TRDV1	ALGVGFPELVGVPARPLI
.	TRDD2	TRDV1	ALIVRPSSTWWDTDKLI
.	TRDD3	TRDV1	ALGELFPLTGGQGDKLI
.	.	TRDV1	ALGELPSRTDKLI
.	TRDD3	TRDV1	ALGMVGPPPGGINTDKLI
few	.	TRDV1	ALGEGNQTFYTDKLI
.	TRDD3	TRDV1	ALGAVYLPLSTLLGAGYTDKLI
.	TRDD3	TRDV2	ACPTGGITTGRWKLI
.	TRDD3	TRDV1	ALGELFGGSAKYTDKLI
.	TRDD3	TRDV1	AQGYARETDKLI
.	.	TRDV1	ALGAGRTYTDKLI
medium-sized	TRDD3	TRDV1	ALGELDGTSRGIRLRLADKLI
.	.	TRDV1	ALGELFLLPTGAYLTDKLI
once	.	TRDV1	ALGELPWQYTDKLI
few	TRDD3	TRDV1	ALGFPELLGDASPDKLI
.	.	TRDV1	ALGDPLRTRGKSDKLI
.	TRDD3	TRDV1	ALGELPEYWGTLAYTDKLI
.	.	TRDV1	ALGPLVGSLPQTGAVVSDKLI
.	TRDD3	TRDV1	ALGEGRLPGSTGGYVYTDKLI
.	.	TRDV1	ALGELEGANVRIKSDKLI
.	.	TRDV1	ALGPRGASYGVWGVTDKLI
few	.	TRDV1	ALGEGLPTIVLGDLLLPGKLI
.	.	TRDV1	ALGSHGSGPYKLI
few	TRDD3	TRDV1	ALGKINFFGGPYTDKLI
.	.	TRDV1	ALGERVTPTVPYTDKLI
.	.	TRDV1	ALGETPTVVGGYTDKLI
medium-sized	.	TRDV1	ALGELPVPVLTLVMTAQLF
.	TRDD3	TRDV1	ALGQKVPWGSTDKLI
.	TRDD3	TRDV1	ALGEMGFTLGDKLI
.	.	TRDV1	ALGRAITAKIPFLSGGRYTDKLI
.	TRDD3	TRAV38-2/DV8	AWRCHWGINTDKLI
.	TRDD3	TRDV1	ALGEIGGLSWGPYTDKLI
.	.	TRDV1	ALGELPIKRRALTDKLI
few	TRDD3	TRDV1	ALGELKASYVGDTAKLI
.	TRDD3	TRDV1	ALGELLVLGDTFCWTDKLI
.	TRDD3	TRDV1	ALGESSALWGMVQRLI
.	TRDD2	TRDV1	ALGEGPSYKEDPKLI
.	TRDD3	TRDV1	ALGERPKRLPTVCTGGYAPGKLI
.	TRDD3	TRDV1	ALGKKILPTHKNWGIRLDTDKLI
.	TRDD3	TRDV1	ALGAPSLVLGDLFTYTDKLI
few	TRDD3	TRDV1	ALGESGGIDTDKLI